This T cell receptor (beta chain) was identified in a study of blood T cell repertoires in COVID-19. Whole-study context: PBMCs, B-cell-depleted T cells, or T cells provided the cDNA or gDNA that made up the material.

V was pared by 0 bases and J by 1 base, with 6 bases between. Germline V gives CDR1 MNHNY, CDR2 SVGAGI (reference sequence). CDR3 length: 14 amino acids. As processed by the authors: It was from reference gene primer amplification that nucleated cell counts were estimated. Only in-frame clones appear in the TCRdb table, and some are missing; sequencing was by immunoSEQ multiplex PCR. V, J and clone size were drawn from that table, and D and trimming were deduced from the DNA. The sample holds under 300,000 clones, around 84% seen once. The V gene is TRBV6-6, the J gene TRBJ1-1; D gene unclear. The clonotype comes from a woman aged 40 to 49 who had recovered from COVID-19. The sequenced sample was peripheral blood. In nucleotides, the CDR3 is TGTGCCAGCAGTTACTCGGGGAGGAACACTGAAGCTTTCTTT. It encodes CASSYSGRNTEAFF.